This TCR beta chain was observed in a study of cytomegalovirus exposure and HLA in healthy donors. PCR amplification relied on 60 Vbeta primers (plus 13 Jbeta primers). Sequencing was performed with immunoSEQ multiplex PCR; in TCRdb, only in-frame clones are kept and a portion is missing. Its table lists around 50,000 clones. There are 17 residues in the CDR3. The ends lost 0 bases at V and 2 bases at J; junction bases unmatched: 7. The germline gives CDR1 SGDLS, CDR2 YYNGEE. The V gene is TRBV9, the J gene TRBJ1-5; the match to TRBD1 covers 8 bases. The receptor's source is a male donor in good health and CMV-seropositive. Sequencing used PBMCs. The CDR3 here is CASSVGGATGGNQPQHF. The CDR3 DNA reads TGTGCCAGCAGCGTAGGAGGGGCGACAGGGGGCAATCAGCCCCAGCATTTT. The full variable domain, completed using reference TRBV9 and TRBJ1-5, is DSGVTQTPKHLITATGQRVTLRCSPRSGDLSVYWYQQSLDQGLQFLIQYYNGEERAKGNILERFSAQQFPDLHSELNLSSLELGDSALYFCASSVGGATGGNQPQHFGDGTRLSIL.